These 30 T cell receptor beta chains were sequenced from one sample in a study of blood T cell repertoires in COVID-19. This table comes from immunoSEQ multiplex PCR, and its TCRdb copy is limited to in-frame clones, with some not included. The profile shows 55,000 to 65,000 clones, approximately 90% of them singletons. The material sequenced was peripheral blood. The receptors were gathered from a human donor with active COVID-19. The donor label of this sample is uncertain.

J is TRBJ2-3 and V is TRBV5-6; TRBD2 is a possible D gene (7 bases). The CDR3 is made up of 14 amino acids. Germline V CDR1 and CDR2: SGHDT, YYEEEE. V lost 5 bases and J lost 4, with 14 bases in between. DNA of the CDR3: TGTGCCAGCAGTCTTGGGGGGGGCCCAGATACGCAGTATTTT. Protein: CASSLGGGPDTQYF.

The rearrangement links TRBV11-2 to TRBJ2-2, with D possibly being TRBD1 (6 bases). V gave up 3 bases and J gave up 0 bases, with 8 bases separating them. This CDR3 is built from 15 residues. Germline V gene lookup returns CDR1 SGHAT and CDR2 FQNNGV. The CDR3 region is CASSLTGTNTGELFF. CDR3 DNA sequence: TGTGCCAGCAGCTTGACAGGCACGAACACCGGGGAGCTGTTTTTT. Supplemented by reference TRBV11-2 and TRBJ2-2, the full variable domain reads EAGVAQSPRYKIIEKRQSVAFWCNPISGHATLYWYQQILGQGPKLLIQFQNNGVVDDSQLPKDRFSAERLKGVDSTLKIQPAKLEDSAVYLCASSLTGTNTGELFFGEGSRLTVL.

This sequence joins TRBV6-5 and TRBJ2-1; 14 bases are a match to TRBD2. V dropped 6 bases and J dropped 7; count of bases not matched to a gene: 5. This CDR3 has 15 amino acids. CDR1 and CDR2 from the germline V gene are MNHEY and SVGAGI. The CDR3 loop reads CASRPGTSGGNEQFF. CDR3 DNA: TGTGCCAGCAGACCCGGGACTAGCGGGGGTAATGAGCAGTTCTTC.

The CDR3 sequence: CASRPSTGKDEKLFF. DNA of the CDR3: TGTGCCAGCAGGCCTTCGACAGGGAAGGATGAAAAACTGTTTTTT. The chain joins TRBV5-4 to TRBJ1-4; 7 bases are shared with TRBD1. V lost 5 bases to trimming and J lost 6 bases; unmatched junction nucleotides: 10. This CDR3 contains 15 residues. Germline CDR1 is SGHNT and CDR2 is YYREEE (reference sequence).

V and J are TRBV6-1 and TRBJ2-7; D is perhaps TRBD2 (5 bases). Germline-derived CDR1 and CDR2 are MNHNS and SASEGT. The CDR3 is 14 amino acids. V dropped 1 base and J dropped 2 bases, with 9 bases sitting between them. The CDR3 loop is CASSEVPGTYEQYF. Written as DNA, the CDR3 is TGTGCCAGCAGTGAAGTGCCGGGAACCTACGAGCAGTACTTC.

This sequence joins TRBV4-3 and TRBJ2-1; 11 bases are shared with TRBD1. The CDR3 extends over 16 amino acids. From germline, CDR1 is LGHNA and CDR2 YSLEER. V lost 0 bases, J lost 7 bases, and 5 bases stayed unmatched. CDR3: CASSQDLGTGGNEQFF. The CDR3 nucleotides read TGCGCCAGCAGCCAAGACCTAGGGACAGGGGGTAATGAGCAGTTCTTC.

This chain connects TRBV12-1 to TRBJ1-5; the DNA was not compared with TRBD1, the D call given in the table. TRBV12-1 is a listed pseudogene. The CDR3 has 16 amino acids. The CDR3 DNA is TGTGCCAGCAGCTGGGGGGGGACAGGCGCAAATCAGCCCCAGCATTTT. Protein product: CASSWGGTGANQPQHF.

In DNA, the CDR3 is TGTGCCATCAGTGGAGACTACGAGCAGTACTTC. It is translated as CAISGDYEQYF. V gene TRBV10-3 combines with J gene TRBJ2-7; D gene unclear. Trimming pared 4 bases from V and 3 bases from J, leaving 4 bases between. Germline loops: CDR1 ENHRY, CDR2 SYGVKD. This CDR3 contains 11 residues.

The chain couples TRBV30 to TRBJ1-2; 8 nucleotides agree with TRBD1. The CDR3 has 15 amino acids. Per the germline V gene, CDR1 is GTSNPN and CDR2 is SVGIG (reference sequence). Trimming cost V 4 bases and J 8 bases; bases outside gene matches: 15. CDR3 protein: CAWKPDGRGRKGYTF. In nucleotides, the CDR3 is TGTGCCTGGAAACCTGACGGCAGGGGGCGAAAAGGCTACACCTTC. Full variable domain (missing parts from reference TRBV30 and TRBJ1-2): SQTIHQWPATLVQPVGSPLSLECTVEGTSNPNLYWYRQAAGRGLQLLFYSVGIGQISSEVPQNLSASRPQDRQFILSSKKLLLSDSGFYLCAWKPDGRGRKGYTFGSGTRLTVV.

The J gene is TRBJ1-4, the V gene TRBV5-5; D gene unclear. V dropped 5 bases and J dropped 11 bases, with 22 bases sitting between them. Germline V gene lookup returns CDR1 SGHKS and CDR2 YYEKEE (reference sequence). CDR3 length: 15 residues. CDR3 sequence (DNA): TGTGCCAGCAGTCCGGAGGAAGATCTTATGGGGAAACTGTTTTTT. Protein: CASSPEEDLMGKLFF.

The chain carries TRBV14 and TRBJ2-7, with D perhaps TRBD1 (5 bases). Germline values: CDR1 SGHDN, CDR2 FVKESK. The CDR3 loop spans 14 amino acids. Trimming stripped 1 base from V and 6 bases from J, with 13 bases between. The CDR3 sequence is CASSQAYGAAEQYF. CDR3 nucleotide sequence: TGTGCCAGCAGCCAAGCTTATGGGGCGGCCGAGCAGTACTTC.

The V call is TRBV5-3, the J call TRBJ2-1; 10 bases are shared with TRBD1. TRBV5-3 is noted as an ORF with a role that remains uncertain. The length of the CDR3 is 12 residues. V was clipped by 3 bases and J by 15 bases; unmatched bases: 6. The DNA of the CDR3 is TGTGCCAGAAGCTGGGCGGGACAGGGGATGTTCTTC. This encodes CARSWAGQGMFF.

The V and J genes are TRBV18 and TRBJ2-1; TRBD2 agrees at 9 bases. CDR1 and CDR2 (germline): KGHSH, LQKENI. The CDR3 sequence is 16 residues long. With V trimmed by 1 base and J by 0 bases, 1 base remained unmatched. The CDR3 spells CASSPLSGGSYNEQFF. The CDR3 region has the DNA TGTGCCAGCTCACCACTTAGCGGGGGCTCCTACAATGAGCAGTTCTTC.

The chain has TRBV21-1 and TRBJ2-7; the table's D call TRBD1 went unverified against the DNA. TRBV21-1 is marked as a pseudogene. The CDR3 spans 14 residues. CDR3 sequence (DNA): TGTGCCAGCAGCATGGGACAGGGTTCCTACGAGCAGTACTTC. Its translation: CASSMGQGSYEQYF.

The gene calls are TRBV20-1 and TRBJ2-5; TRBD2 matches 7 bases. J gave up 4 bases and V 3 bases, and 8 bases lay outside the gene matches. This CDR3 contains 14 residues. From germline, CDR1 is DFQATT and CDR2 SNEGSKA (reference sequence). CDR3 region: CSASSGGSTETQYF. The CDR3, as DNA: TGCAGTGCTAGTTCTGGCGGGAGTACAGAGACCCAGTACTTC.

This clone was seen a few times. This chain joins TRBV7-9 and TRBJ1-3, with 9 bases matching TRBD1. Unmatched junction bases numbered 2, after V lost 5 bases and J lost 3 bases. CDR3 length: 14 amino acids. The germline V gene has CDR1 SEHNR and CDR2 FQNEAQ (reference sequence). The CDR3 DNA reads TGTGCCAGCAGCACGGACAGGGGTGGAAACACCATATATTTT. Its translation: CASSTDRGGNTIYF.

In DNA form, the CDR3 reads TGTGCCAGCAGCCAAGACGGGGACTATTCAGATACGCAGTATTTT. This codes for CASSQDGDYSDTQYF. V and J are TRBV3-1 (or the pseudogene TRBV3-2) and TRBJ2-3, with TRBD2 identical over 7 bases. Germline V CDR1 and CDR2: LGHDT, YNNKEL (reference sequence). This CDR3 contains 15 residues. The J segment lost 4 bases and the V segment lost 0 bases, leaving 4 bases of the junction unmatched.

The chain carries TRBV9 and TRBJ2-1; 8 bases align to TRBD2. V lost 2 bases, J lost 4 bases, and 8 bases stayed unmatched. CDR3 length: 16 amino acids. Germline V gene lookup returns CDR1 SGDLS and CDR2 YYNGEE. The DNA for the CDR3 is TGTGCCAGCAGCGTCCACCCGGGGGGGGCTTACAATGAGCAGTTCTTC. Protein sequence: CASSVHPGGAYNEQFF.

The chain recombines TRBV7-2 with TRBJ2-3, with 13 bases that match TRBD2. The length of the CDR3 is 14 residues. Losses at the gene ends were 5 bases for V and 10 bases for J; bases not matched to a gene: 6. Germline CDR1 SGHTA, CDR2 FQGNSA. The CDR3, as DNA: TGTGCCAGCAGCCCAACTACTAGCGGGAGGGCGCAGTATTTT. This translates into CASSPTTSGRAQYF. Supplemented by reference TRBV7-2 and TRBJ2-3, the full variable domain reads GAGVSQSPSNKVTEKGKDVELRCDPISGHTALYWYRQSLGQGLEFLIYFQGNSAPDKSGLPSDRFSAERTGGSVSTLTIQRTQQEDSAVYLCASSPTTSGRAQYFGPGTRLTVL.

The J gene is TRBJ2-1, the V gene TRBV7-8; D possibly corresponds to TRBD1 (6 bases). Germline V gives CDR1 SGHVS, CDR2 FQNEAQ. The V gene lost 0 bases and the J gene lost 6 bases, with 15 bases spanning the gap. This CDR3 is built from 16 residues. CDR3 coding DNA: TGTGCCAGCAGCTTAGCGCATCTTGAAGGGGGCAATGAGCAGTTCTTC. This encodes CASSLAHLEGGNEQFF.

J is TRBJ2-5 and V is TRBV5-4; 8 nucleotides line up with TRBD2. The germline V gene has CDR1 SGHNT and CDR2 YYREEE (reference sequence). This CDR3 has 13 residues. V trimming: 3 bases; J trimming: 4 bases; junction bases outside the gene matches: 2. This CDR3 is CASSSGGAETQYF. CDR3 in DNA: TGTGCCAGCAGCTCCGGGGGGGCAGAGACCCAGTACTTC.

This rearrangement joins TRBV18 to TRBJ2-7, with 9 bases matching TRBD1. J was trimmed by 4 bases and V by 5 bases; bases with no gene match: 9. Germline lookup yields CDR1 KGHSH and CDR2 LQKENI. The CDR3 contains 15 residues. CDR3: CASSAGTGSTYEQYF. The CDR3 DNA follows: TGTGCCAGCTCAGCCGGGACAGGGAGCACTTACGAGCAGTACTTC.

This chain connects TRBV11-1 to TRBJ2-1; a weak D match, TRBD2 (5 bases). V gave up 1 base and J gave up 0 bases, with 10 bases separating them. The V gene's germline CDR1 is SGHAT and CDR2 FQDESV (reference sequence). CDR3 length: 16 residues. For the CDR3, the DNA is TGTGCCAGCAGCTTAGGGGGAGCGAGCTCCTACAATGAGCAGTTCTTC. Its protein product is CASSLGGASSYNEQFF.

The J gene is TRBJ2-3, the V gene TRBV13, with 11 positions matching TRBD2. Germline V CDR1 and CDR2: PRHDT, FYEKMQ (reference sequence). V lost 5 bases, J lost 6 bases, and 7 bases stayed unmatched. The CDR3 extends over 15 amino acids. CDR3 residues: CASSAGTSGGDTQYF. Written as DNA, the CDR3 is TGTGCCAGCAGCGCAGGGACTAGCGGCGGGGATACGCAGTATTTT.

The V call is TRBV7-9, the J call TRBJ2-7; 7 bases fit TRBD1. This CDR3 spans 15 amino acids. V was pared by 7 bases and J by 2 bases, with 11 bases of the junction left unmatched. The germline gives CDR1 SEHNR, CDR2 FQNEAQ (reference sequence). This chain's CDR3 is CASNGKGALPYEQYF. The CDR3, as DNA: TGTGCCAGCAACGGGAAGGGGGCGCTTCCCTACGAGCAGTACTTC.

The V gene is TRBV6-5, the J gene TRBJ2-5; D perhaps matches TRBD2 (5 bases). V lost 6 bases and J 7 bases, leaving 15 bases between the germline ends. Per the germline V gene, CDR1 is MNHEY and CDR2 is SVGAGI. The CDR3 spans 13 residues. DNA for the CDR3: TGTGCCAGCAGCCCCGGGGATTATGGGACCCAGTACTTC. Its protein is CASSPGDYGTQYF.

V usage is TRBV7-6 and J usage is TRBJ2-3, with 12 bases matching TRBD2. This CDR3 is built from 16 residues. Looked up from germline, CDR1 is SGHVS and CDR2 is FNYEAQ. Unmatched junction bases numbered 6, after V lost 6 bases and J lost 2 bases. The CDR3 DNA follows: TGTGCCAGCAGTCCTCTAGCGGGGGGGCCCACAGATACGCAGTATTTT. This codes for CASSPLAGGPTDTQYF. The full variable domain, rest sourced from reference TRBV7-6 and TRBJ2-3, is GAGVSQSPRYKVTKRGQDVALRCDPISGHVSLYWYRQALGQGPEFLTYFNYEAQQDKSGLPNDRFSAERPEGSISTLTIQRTEQRDSAMYRCASSPLAGGPTDTQYFGPGTRLTVL.

This clone appeared a few times. The chain employs TRBV9 and TRBJ2-7; TRBD1 is a possible D gene (5 bases). This CDR3 spans 14 amino acids. The germline gives CDR1 SGDLS, CDR2 YYNGEE. Trimming took off 4 bases at V and 0 bases at J, with 11 bases between the two ends. CDR3 bases: TGTGCCAGCAGCCCCCGACAGAGCTCCTACGAGCAGTACTTC. This gives the protein CASSPRQSSYEQYF. Using reference TRBV9 and TRBJ2-7 for the parts outside the CDR3, the full variable domain is DSGVTQTPKHLITATGQRVTLRCSPRSGDLSVYWYQQSLDQGLQFLIQYYNGEERAKGNILERFSAQQFPDLHSELNLSSLELGDSALYFCASSPRQSSYEQYFGPGTRLTVT.

This clone showed up just a few times. The chain joins TRBV7-9 to TRBJ1-1, with 9 bases lining up with TRBD1. The length of the CDR3 is 13 residues. With V trimmed by 4 bases and J by 8 bases, 5 bases remained unmatched. Per the germline V gene, CDR1 is SEHNR and CDR2 is FQNEAQ (reference sequence). CDR3 in DNA: TGTGCCAGCAGCTCGACAGGGGGGATAGAAGCTTTCTTT. Translated, it gives CASSSTGGIEAFF. Full variable domain (outside the CDR3, taken from reference TRBV7-9 and TRBJ1-1): DTGVSQNPRHKITKRGQNVTFRCDPISEHNRLYWYRQTLGQGPEFLTYFQNEAQLEKSRLLSDRFSAERPKGSFSTLEIQRTEQGDSAMYLCASSSTGGIEAFFGQGTRLTVV.

V usage is TRBV5-1 and J usage is TRBJ2-1, with TRBD2 as a possible D gene (5 bases). Trimming left V 0 bases short and J 8 bases short, with 15 bases between. CDR3 size: 15 residues. The V gene's germline CDR1 is SGHRS and CDR2 YFSETQ. The CDR3 sequence: CASSLVGRLGDEQFF. The CDR3 bases are TGCGCCAGCAGCTTGGTCGGCCGCCTCGGGGATGAGCAGTTCTTC.